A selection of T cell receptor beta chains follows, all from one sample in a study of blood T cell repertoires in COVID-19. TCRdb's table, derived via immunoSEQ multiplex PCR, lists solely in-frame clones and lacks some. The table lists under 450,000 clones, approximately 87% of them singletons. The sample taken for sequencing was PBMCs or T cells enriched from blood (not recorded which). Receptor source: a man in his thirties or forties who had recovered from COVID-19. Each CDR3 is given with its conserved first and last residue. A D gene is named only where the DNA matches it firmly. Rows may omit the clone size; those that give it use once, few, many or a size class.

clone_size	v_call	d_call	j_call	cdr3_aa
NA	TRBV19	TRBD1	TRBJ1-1	CASSVRDSLFKTEAFF
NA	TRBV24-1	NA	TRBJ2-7	CATSDRNRVGWTDSYEQYF
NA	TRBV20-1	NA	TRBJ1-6	CSASPGIGSPLHF
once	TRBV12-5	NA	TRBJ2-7	CASGFNLLGTASYEQYF
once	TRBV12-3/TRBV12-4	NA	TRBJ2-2	CASRLTGPGELFF
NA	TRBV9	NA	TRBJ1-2	CASSPPVDGYTF
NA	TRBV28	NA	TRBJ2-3	CASSLVKQFTTDTQYF
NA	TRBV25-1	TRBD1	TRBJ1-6	CAVGDRNNSPLHF
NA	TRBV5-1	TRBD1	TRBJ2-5	CASSTGTGSGETQYF
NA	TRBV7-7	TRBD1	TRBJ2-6	CASSSGQGSGANVLTF
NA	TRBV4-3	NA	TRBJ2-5	CASSLNRGETQYF
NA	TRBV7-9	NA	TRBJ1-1	CASSPAQGGKTEAFF
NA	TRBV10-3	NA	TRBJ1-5	CAISDLSNQPQHF
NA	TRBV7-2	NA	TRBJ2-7	CASSFITGSSYEQYF
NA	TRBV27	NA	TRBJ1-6	CASSPGAGTTPLHF
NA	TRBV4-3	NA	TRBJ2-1	CASSQVRGYSSYNEQFF
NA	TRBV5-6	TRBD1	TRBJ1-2	CASSPDRVSGYTF
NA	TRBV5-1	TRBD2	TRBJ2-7	CASTPGLGSYEQYF
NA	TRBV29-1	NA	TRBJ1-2	CSAVREDYGYTF
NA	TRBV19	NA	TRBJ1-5	CASSYQGGNQPQHF
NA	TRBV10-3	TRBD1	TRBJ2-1	CAISLRDRAFWGLNEQFF
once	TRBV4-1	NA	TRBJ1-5	CASSHISNQPQHF
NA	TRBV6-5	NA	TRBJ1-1	CASSDQGEAFF
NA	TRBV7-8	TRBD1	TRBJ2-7	CASSSLISTGAQSYEQYF
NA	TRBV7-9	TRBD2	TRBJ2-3	CASSLAKRGVDTDTQYF
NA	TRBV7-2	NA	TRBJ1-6	CASSRQDSPLHF
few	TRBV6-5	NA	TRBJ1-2	CASAPRGGNGYTF
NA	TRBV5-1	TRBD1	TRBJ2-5	CASSWGQGPLGETQYF
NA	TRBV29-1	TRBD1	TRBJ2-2	CSATPRDRNTGELFF
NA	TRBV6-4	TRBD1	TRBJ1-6	CASSPGGNSPLHF
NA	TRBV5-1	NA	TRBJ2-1	CASSLSSAGLDEQFF
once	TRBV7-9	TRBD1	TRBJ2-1	CASSHPGQGTNEQFF
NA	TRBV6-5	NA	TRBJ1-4	CASSYTGKEKLFF
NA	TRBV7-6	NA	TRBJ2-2	CASSSRRGTGELFF
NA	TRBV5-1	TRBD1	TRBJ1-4	CASSLPGQQNEKLFF
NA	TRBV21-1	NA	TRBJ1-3	CASRVFDRVSDTIYF
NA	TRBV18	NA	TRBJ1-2	CASSEDKNYGYTF
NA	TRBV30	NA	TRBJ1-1	CAWSVGGGGEAFF
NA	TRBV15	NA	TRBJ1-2	CATRGVGYQDGYTF
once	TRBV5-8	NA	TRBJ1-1	CASSFPGYEAFF
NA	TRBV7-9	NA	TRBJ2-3	CASSLDLMTRTDTQYF
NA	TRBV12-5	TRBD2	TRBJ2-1	CASGDPSGGPSYNEQFF
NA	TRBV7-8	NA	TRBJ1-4	CASSLRWGGGEKLFF
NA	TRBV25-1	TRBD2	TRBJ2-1	CASSESGGRPYNEQFF
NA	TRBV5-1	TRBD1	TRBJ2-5	CASSLVGTGEETQYF